This T cell receptor (beta chain) was identified in a study of T-cell memory formation after mild COVID-19. Study-wide findings and caveats: Clones which contracted sat mainly in CM and EM if CD4+, and in EMRA if CD8+. Second-wave clones with a day 37 peak had unconfirmed SARS-CoV-2 specificity.

This CDR3 has 15 amino acids. In germline, CDR1 is SGHRS, CDR2 YFSETQ. The V end lost 0 bases, the J end lost 6 bases, and 15 bases lay between the germline ends. This clonotype was seen many times. Its matching antigen is unknown. TCRdb fed the 5' RACE reads into MiXCR, producing one record per CDR3 protein. The data hold tens of thousands of distinct CDR3 sequences, with less than 8% observed a single time. The chain couples TRBV5-1 to TRBJ1-2, with a possible D match to TRBD1 (6 bases). This clonotype was sampled from an adult who had mild COVID-19 (a few samples of this study predate the infection). Cell type and time point are not known. What was sequenced was PBMCs or a T cell subset sorted from them (not recorded which). The DNA of the CDR3 is TGCGCCAGCAGCTTGGGAGTTCGGGACACGGATGGCTACACCTTC. Its protein product is CASSLGVRDTDGYTF.